The subject of this entry is one T cell receptor beta chain. In the same sample, other DNA sequences code for this CDR3. This record comes from a study of shared clonotypes between healthy human individuals. In the study overall: For every donor, three CD4 naive, three CD4 memory, two CD8 naive and one CD8 memory plates were used.

Germline CDR1 reads MNHEY; CDR2 reads SMNVEV (reference sequence). This CDR3 contains 14 residues. Trimming pared 4 bases from V and 0 bases from J, leaving 4 bases between. The authors ran the assay at deep level. Produced via immunoSEQ multiplex PCR; TCRdb's table is partial and in-frame only. The data hold roughly 2.2 million clones, with less than 95% observed a single time. The sequence was collected from a man between 18 and 29 years old in good health. Some clones in this sample may be carry-over from other donors' samples. Sequencing was carried out using naive CD4+ T cells from PBMCs. Subset indicated: CD45RA+ positively selected. The rearrangement uses TRBV27 and TRBJ2-6; D unresolved. This CDR3 is CASSSSSGANVLTF. CDR3 bases: TGTGCCAGCAGTTCAAGCTCTGGGGCCAACGTCCTGACTTTC.